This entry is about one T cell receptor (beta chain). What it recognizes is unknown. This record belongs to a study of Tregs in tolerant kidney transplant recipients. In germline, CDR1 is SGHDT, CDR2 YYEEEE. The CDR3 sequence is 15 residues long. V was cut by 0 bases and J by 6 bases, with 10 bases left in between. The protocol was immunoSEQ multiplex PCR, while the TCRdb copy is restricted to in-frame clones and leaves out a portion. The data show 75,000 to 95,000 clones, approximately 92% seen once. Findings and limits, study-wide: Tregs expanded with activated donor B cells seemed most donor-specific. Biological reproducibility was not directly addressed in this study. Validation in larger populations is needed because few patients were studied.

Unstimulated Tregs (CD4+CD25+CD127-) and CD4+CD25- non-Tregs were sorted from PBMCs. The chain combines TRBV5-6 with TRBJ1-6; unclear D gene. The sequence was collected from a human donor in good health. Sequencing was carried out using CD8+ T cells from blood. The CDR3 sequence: CASSLAHPINSPLHF. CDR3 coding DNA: TGTGCCAGCAGCTTGGCCCATCCCATTAATTCACCCCTCCACTTT. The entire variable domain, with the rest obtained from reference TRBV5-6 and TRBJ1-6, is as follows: DAGVTQSPTHLIKTRGQQVTLRCSPKSGHDTVSWYQQALGQGPQFIFQYYEEEERQRGNFPDRFSGHQFPNYSSELNVNALLLGDSALYLCASSLAHPINSPLHFGNGTRLTVT.